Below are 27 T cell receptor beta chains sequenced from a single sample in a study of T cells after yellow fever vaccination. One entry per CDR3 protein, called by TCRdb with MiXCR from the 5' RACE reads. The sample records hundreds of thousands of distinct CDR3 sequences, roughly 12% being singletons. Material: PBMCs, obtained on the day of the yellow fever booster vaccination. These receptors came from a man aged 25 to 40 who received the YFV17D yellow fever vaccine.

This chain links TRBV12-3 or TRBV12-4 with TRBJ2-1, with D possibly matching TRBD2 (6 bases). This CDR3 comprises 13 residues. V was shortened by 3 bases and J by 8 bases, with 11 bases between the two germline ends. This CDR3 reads CASSFSSVYEQFF. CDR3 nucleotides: TGTGCCAGCAGTTTTTCTAGCGTCTATGAGCAGTTCTTC.

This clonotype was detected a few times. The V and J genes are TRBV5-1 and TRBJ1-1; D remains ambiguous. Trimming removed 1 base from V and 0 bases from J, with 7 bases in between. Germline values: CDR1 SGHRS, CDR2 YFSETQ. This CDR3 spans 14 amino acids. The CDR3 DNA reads TGCGCCAGCAGCTTGTCAGACATGAACACTGAAGCTTTCTTT. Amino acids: CASSLSDMNTEAFF.

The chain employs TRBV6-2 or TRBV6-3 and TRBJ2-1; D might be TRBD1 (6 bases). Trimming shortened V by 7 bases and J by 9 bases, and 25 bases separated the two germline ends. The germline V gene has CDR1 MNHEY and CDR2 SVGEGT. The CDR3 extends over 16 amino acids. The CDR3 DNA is TGTGCCAGCACCAACTACAGGGTATCTAAACATAGTGAGCAGTTCTTC. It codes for CASTNYRVSKHSEQFF.

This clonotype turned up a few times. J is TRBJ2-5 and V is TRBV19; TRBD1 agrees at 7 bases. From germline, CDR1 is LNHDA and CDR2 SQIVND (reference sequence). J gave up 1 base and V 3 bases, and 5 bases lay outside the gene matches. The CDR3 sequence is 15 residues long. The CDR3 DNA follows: TGTGCCAGTAGTATGCAACAGGGGCTCCAAGAGACCCAGTACTTC. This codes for CASSMQQGLQETQYF. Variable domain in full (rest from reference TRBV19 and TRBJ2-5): DGGITQSPKYLFRKEGQNVTLSCEQNLNHDAMYWYRQDPGQGLRLIYYSQIVNDFQKGDIAEGYSVSREKKESFPLTVTSAQKNPTAFYLCASSMQQGLQETQYFGPGTRLLVL.

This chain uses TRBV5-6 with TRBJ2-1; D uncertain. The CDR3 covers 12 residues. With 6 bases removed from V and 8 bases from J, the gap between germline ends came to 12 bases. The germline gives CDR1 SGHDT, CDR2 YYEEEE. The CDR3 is CASTGFGHEQFF. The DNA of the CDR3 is TGTGCCAGCACCGGATTTGGGCATGAGCAGTTCTTC.

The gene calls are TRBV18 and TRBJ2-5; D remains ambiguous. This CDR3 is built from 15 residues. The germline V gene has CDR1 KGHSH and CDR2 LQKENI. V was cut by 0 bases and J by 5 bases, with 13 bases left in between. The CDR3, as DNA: TGTGCCAGCTCACCACCGGCCGGACGGTCGGAGACCCAGTACTTC. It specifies CASSPPAGRSETQYF.

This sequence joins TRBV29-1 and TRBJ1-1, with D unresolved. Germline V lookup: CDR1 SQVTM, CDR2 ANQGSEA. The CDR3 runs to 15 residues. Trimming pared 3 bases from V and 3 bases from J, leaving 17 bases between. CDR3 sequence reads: CSVDPDLGFHTEAFF. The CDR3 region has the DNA TGCAGCGTTGACCCGGACCTAGGATTTCACACTGAAGCTTTCTTT.

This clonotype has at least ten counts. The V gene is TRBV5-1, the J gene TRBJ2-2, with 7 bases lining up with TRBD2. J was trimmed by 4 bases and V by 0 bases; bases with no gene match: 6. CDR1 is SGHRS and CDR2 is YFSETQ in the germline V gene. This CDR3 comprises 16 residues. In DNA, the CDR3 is TGCGCCAGCAGCTTGGAGGGCGGGAGTGGCACCGGGGAGCTGTTTTTT. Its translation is CASSLEGGSGTGELFF. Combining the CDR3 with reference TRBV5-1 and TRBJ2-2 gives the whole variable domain KAGVTQTPRYLIKTRGQQVTLSCSPISGHRSVSWYQQTPGQGLQFLFEYFSETQRNKGNFPGRFSGRQFSNSRSEMNVSTLELGDSALYLCASSLEGGSGTGELFFGEGSRLTVL.

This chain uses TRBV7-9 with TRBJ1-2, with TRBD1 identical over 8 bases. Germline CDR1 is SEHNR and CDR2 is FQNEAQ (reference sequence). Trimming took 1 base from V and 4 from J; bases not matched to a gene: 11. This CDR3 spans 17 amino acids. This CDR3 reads CASSLVARGQGSYGYTF. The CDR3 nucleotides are TGTGCCAGCAGCTTAGTAGCCAGGGGGCAGGGGAGCTATGGCTACACCTTC.

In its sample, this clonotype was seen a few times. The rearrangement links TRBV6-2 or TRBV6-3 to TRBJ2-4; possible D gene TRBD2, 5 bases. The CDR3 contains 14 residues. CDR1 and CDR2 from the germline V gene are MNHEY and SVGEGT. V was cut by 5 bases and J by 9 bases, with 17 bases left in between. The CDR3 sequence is CASSRDAGVGIQYF. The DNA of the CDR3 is TGTGCCAGCAGTAGAGACGCGGGCGTAGGCATTCAGTACTTC.

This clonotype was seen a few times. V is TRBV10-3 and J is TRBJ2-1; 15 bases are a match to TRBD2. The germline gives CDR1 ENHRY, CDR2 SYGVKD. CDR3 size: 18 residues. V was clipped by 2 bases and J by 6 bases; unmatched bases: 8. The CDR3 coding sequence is TGTGCCATCAGTGAGCCGAGGACTAGCGGGGGGGTTTTCAATGAGCAGTTCTTC. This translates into CAISEPRTSGGVFNEQFF.

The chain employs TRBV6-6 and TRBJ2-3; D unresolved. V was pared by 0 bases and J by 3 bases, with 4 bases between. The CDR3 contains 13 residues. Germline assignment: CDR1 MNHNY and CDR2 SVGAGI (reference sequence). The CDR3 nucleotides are TGTGCCAGCAGTTACTCTAAAACAGATACGCAGTATTTT. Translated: CASSYSKTDTQYF.

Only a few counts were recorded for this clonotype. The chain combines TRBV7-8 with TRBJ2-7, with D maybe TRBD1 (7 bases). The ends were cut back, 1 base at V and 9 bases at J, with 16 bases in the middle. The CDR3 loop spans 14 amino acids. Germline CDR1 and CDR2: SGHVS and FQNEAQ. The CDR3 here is CASSLEGGTVWQYF. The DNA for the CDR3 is TGTGCCAGCAGCTTAGAAGGCGGGACAGTTTGGCAGTACTTC.

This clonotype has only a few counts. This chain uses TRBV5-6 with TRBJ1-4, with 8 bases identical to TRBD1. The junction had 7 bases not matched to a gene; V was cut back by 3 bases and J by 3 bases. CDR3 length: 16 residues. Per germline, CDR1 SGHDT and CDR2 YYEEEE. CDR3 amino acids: CASSSTRQGSNEKLFF. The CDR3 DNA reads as TGTGCCAGCAGCTCAACCCGACAGGGGTCTAATGAAAAACTGTTTTTT.

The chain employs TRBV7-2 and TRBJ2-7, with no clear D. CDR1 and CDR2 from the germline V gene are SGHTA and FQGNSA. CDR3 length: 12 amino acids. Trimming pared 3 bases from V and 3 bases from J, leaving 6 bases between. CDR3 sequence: CASSFHNYEQYF. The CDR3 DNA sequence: TGTGCCAGCAGCTTCCACAACTACGAGCAGTACTTC.

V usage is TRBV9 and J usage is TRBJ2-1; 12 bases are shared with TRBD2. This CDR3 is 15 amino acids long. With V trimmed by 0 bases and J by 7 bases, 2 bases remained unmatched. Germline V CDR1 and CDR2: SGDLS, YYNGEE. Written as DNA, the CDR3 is TGTGCCAGCAGCGTAGAAGGACTAGCGGGAAATGAGCAGTTCTTC. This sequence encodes CASSVEGLAGNEQFF.

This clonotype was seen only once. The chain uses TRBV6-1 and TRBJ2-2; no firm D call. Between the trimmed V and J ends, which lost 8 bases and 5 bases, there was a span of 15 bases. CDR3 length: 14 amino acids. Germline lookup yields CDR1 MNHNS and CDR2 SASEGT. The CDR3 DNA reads TGTGCCAGCGCGGACCGAGAGGTTACCGGGGAGCTGTTTTTT. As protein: CASADREVTGELFF.

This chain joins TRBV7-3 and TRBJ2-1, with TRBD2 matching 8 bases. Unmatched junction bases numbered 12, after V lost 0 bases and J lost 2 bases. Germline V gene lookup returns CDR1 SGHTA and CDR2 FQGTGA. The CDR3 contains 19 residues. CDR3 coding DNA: TGTGCCAGCAGCTTAACATCCCCCTATCTAGCGGGCCCCTACAATGAGCAGTTCTTC. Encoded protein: CASSLTSPYLAGPYNEQFF.

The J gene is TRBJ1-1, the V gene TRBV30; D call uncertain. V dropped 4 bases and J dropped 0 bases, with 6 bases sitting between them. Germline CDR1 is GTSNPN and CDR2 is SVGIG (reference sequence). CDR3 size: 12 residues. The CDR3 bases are TGTGCCTGGAATCAGATGAACACTGAAGCTTTCTTT. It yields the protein CAWNQMNTEAFF.

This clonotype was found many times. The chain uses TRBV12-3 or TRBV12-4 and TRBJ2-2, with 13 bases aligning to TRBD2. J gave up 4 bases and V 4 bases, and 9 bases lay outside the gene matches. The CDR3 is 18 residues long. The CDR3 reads CASSSRRLAGGLTGELFF. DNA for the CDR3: TGTGCCAGCAGTTCCCGCAGACTAGCGGGAGGCCTCACCGGGGAGCTGTTTTTT.

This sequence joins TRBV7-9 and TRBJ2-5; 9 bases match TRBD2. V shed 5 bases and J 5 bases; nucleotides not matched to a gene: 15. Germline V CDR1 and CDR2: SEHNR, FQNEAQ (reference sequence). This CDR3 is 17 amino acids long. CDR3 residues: CASSTPARAGGVETQYF. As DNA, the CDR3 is TGTGCCAGCAGCACCCCCGCTCGGGCGGGGGGGGTGGAGACCCAGTACTTC.

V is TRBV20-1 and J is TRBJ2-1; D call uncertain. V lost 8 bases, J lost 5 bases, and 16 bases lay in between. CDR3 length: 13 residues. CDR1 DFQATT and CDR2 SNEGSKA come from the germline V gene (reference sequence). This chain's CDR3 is CSSRVGSDNEQFF. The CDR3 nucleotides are TGCAGTTCCCGGGTGGGCTCTGACAATGAGCAGTTCTTC.

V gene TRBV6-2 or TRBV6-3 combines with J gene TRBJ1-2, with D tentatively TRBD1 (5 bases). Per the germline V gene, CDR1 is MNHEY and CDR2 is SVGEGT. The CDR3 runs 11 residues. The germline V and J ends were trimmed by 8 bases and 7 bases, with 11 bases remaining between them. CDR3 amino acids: CASGRDPGYTF. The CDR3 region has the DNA TGTGCCAGCGGGAGGGACCCTGGCTACACCTTC.

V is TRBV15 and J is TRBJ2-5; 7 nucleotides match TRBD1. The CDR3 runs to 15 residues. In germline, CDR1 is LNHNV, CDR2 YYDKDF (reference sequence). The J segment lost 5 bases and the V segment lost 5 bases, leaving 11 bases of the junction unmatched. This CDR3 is CATSQGTEEVETQYF. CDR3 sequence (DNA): TGTGCCACCAGCCAAGGGACAGAGGAAGTGGAGACCCAGTACTTC. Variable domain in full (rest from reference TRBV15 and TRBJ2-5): DAMVIQNPRYQVTQFGKPVTLSCSQTLNHNVMYWYQQKSSQAPKLLFHYYDKDFNNEADTPDNFQSRRPNTSFCFLDIRSPGLGDTAMYLCATSQGTEEVETQYFGPGTRLLVL.

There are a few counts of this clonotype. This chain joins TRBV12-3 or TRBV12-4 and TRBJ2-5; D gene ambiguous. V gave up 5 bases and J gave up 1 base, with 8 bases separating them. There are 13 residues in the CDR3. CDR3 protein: CASSIPPQETQYF. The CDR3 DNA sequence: TGTGCCAGCAGTATTCCCCCCCAAGAGACCCAGTACTTC.

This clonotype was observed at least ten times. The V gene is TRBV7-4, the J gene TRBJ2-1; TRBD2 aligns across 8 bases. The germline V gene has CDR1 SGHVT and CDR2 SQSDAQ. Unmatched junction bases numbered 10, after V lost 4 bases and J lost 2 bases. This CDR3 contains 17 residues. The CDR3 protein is CASSSKRTSGPYNEQFF. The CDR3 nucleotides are TGTGCCAGCAGCTCAAAACGTACTAGCGGACCCTACAATGAGCAGTTCTTC.

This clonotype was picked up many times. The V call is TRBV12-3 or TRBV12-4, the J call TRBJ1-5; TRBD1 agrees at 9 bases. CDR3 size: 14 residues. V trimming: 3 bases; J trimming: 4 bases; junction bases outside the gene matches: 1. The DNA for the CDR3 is TGTGCCAGCAGTTTTGGACAGGGGAATCAGCCCCAGCATTTT. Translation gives CASSFGQGNQPQHF.